What follows are 19 T cell receptor beta chains derived from one specimen sequenced in a study of cytomegalovirus exposure and HLA in healthy donors. Primers for the PCR totalled 60 Vbeta and 13 Jbeta. Measured with immunoSEQ multiplex PCR; TCRdb has only the in-frame clones, and not every one. This repertoire shows about 120,000 clones, roughly 83% found once; its top ten account for around 19%. The sequenced sample consisted of PBMCs. These receptors all come from a man between 18 and 29 years old in good health and CMV-seropositive.

This clone has a handful of counts. The chain carries TRBV27 and TRBJ1-5; possible D gene TRBD1, 6 bases. V gave up 5 bases and J gave up 4 bases, with 21 bases separating them. CDR1 and CDR2 (germline): MNHEY, SMNVEV (reference sequence). The CDR3 consists of 17 residues. The CDR3 loop is CASSRTGQKSKNQPQHF. DNA for the CDR3: TGTGCCAGCAGTCGTACAGGACAGAAGAGCAAAAATCAGCCCCAGCATTTT.

The J gene is TRBJ2-3, the V gene TRBV27, with unresolved D. Per the germline V gene, CDR1 is MNHEY and CDR2 is SMNVEV (reference sequence). V was shortened by 4 bases and J by 2 bases, with 10 bases between the two germline ends. The CDR3 has 14 amino acids. CDR3 protein: CASSSRSYTDTQYF. The CDR3 DNA sequence: TGTGCCAGCAGTTCCCGTTCTTACACAGATACGCAGTATTTT.

The CDR3: CASSPADNYGYTF. The CDR3 DNA reads as TGTGCCAGCTCACCGGCGGATAACTATGGCTACACCTTC. V gene TRBV18 combines with J gene TRBJ1-2; D is unclear. V was clipped by 3 bases and J by 1 base, with 6 bases between them. Germline values: CDR1 KGHSH, CDR2 LQKENI. The CDR3 is 13 amino acids.

The chain couples TRBV28 to TRBJ2-3; no reliable D call. This CDR3 is 16 amino acids long. The germline V gene encodes CDR1 MDHEN and CDR2 SYDVKM. V shed 5 bases and J shed 0 bases, with 15 bases lying between them. The CDR3 nucleotides are TGTGCCAGCAGTCCTCGCCTAGAGTCTAGCACAGATACGCAGTATTTT. Translated: CASSPRLESSTDTQYF.

The V gene is TRBV30, the J gene TRBJ2-7; perhaps TRBD2 as D (6 bases). Looked up from germline, CDR1 is GTSNPN and CDR2 is SVGIG (reference sequence). V lost 3 bases and J 7 bases, leaving 10 bases between the germline ends. The CDR3 extends over 11 amino acids. The CDR3 nucleotides are TGTGCCTGGAGGGCGGGGCGAGAGCAGTACTTC. Translating it yields CAWRAGREQYF.

This rearrangement joins TRBV11-2 to TRBJ2-7; 7 bases are a match to TRBD1. V dropped 5 bases and J dropped 4; count of bases not matched to a gene: 11. This CDR3 comprises 15 residues. CDR1 SGHAT and CDR2 FQNNGV come from the germline V gene. The CDR3 reads CASSVPRGPPYEQYF. CDR3 coding DNA: TGTGCCAGCAGCGTTCCGAGGGGGCCTCCGTACGAGCAGTACTTC.

The chain carries TRBV7-9 and TRBJ2-7, with a possible D match to TRBD2 (6 bases). V was cut by 5 bases and J by 10 bases, with 15 bases left in between. The CDR3 contains 12 residues. CDR1 and CDR2 (germline): SEHNR, FQNEAQ (reference sequence). The CDR3 region is CASSAGTGEQYF. The CDR3 DNA reads as TGTGCCAGCAGCGCCGGGACGGGGGAACAGTACTTC. The whole variable domain, filled in from reference TRBV7-9 and TRBJ2-7, reads DTGVSQNPRHKITKRGQNVTFRCDPISEHNRLYWYRQTLGQGPEFLTYFQNEAQLEKSRLLSDRFSAERPKGSFSTLEIQRTEQGDSAMYLCASSAGTGEQYFGPGTRLTVT.

J is TRBJ2-1 and V is TRBV2, with 8 bases aligning to TRBD1. The CDR3 consists of 15 residues. In germline, CDR1 is SNHLY, CDR2 FYNNEI. With 6 bases clipped from V and 6 bases from J, the junction kept 10 bases outside the gene matches. CDR3 sequence reads: CASRDRVLLSNEQFF. The CDR3 nucleotides read TGTGCCAGCAGGGACAGGGTCCTCCTAAGCAATGAGCAGTTCTTC.

This rearrangement joins TRBV6-5 to TRBJ2-3, with 9 bases matching TRBD2. Germline-derived CDR1 and CDR2 are MNHEY and SVGAGI. The CDR3 extends over 16 amino acids. V was pared by 2 bases and J by 2 bases, with 5 bases of the junction left unmatched. The CDR3 DNA sequence: TGTGCCAGCAGTTACGGCGGGGGGGCCTCCACAGATACGCAGTATTTT. Translated: CASSYGGGASTDTQYF.

This clone was detected only once. The V and J genes are TRBV7-6 and TRBJ1-1; TRBD1 matches at 10 bases. Germline V lookup: CDR1 SGHVS, CDR2 FNYEAQ. V shed 2 bases, J shed 5 bases, and the junction held 8 bases outside the gene matches. The CDR3 runs to 16 residues. The CDR3 protein is CASSLTPTGGLTEAFF. The CDR3 DNA reads TGTGCCAGCAGCTTAACTCCGACAGGGGGCCTTACTGAAGCTTTCTTT.

The rearrangement links TRBV19 to TRBJ2-7; TRBD1 aligns across 9 bases. Germline V gives CDR1 LNHDA, CDR2 SQIVND (reference sequence). This CDR3 is built from 13 residues. The V gene end was trimmed by 10 bases and the J gene end by 3 bases; junction bases not matched to a gene: 7. CDR3 protein: CATGATGGYEQYF. The CDR3 bases are TGTGCCACCGGGGCGACAGGGGGCTACGAGCAGTACTTC.

The chain joins TRBV7-2 to TRBJ2-1; 7 bases align to TRBD2. J was trimmed by 7 bases and V by 3 bases; bases with no gene match: 3. Looked up from germline, CDR1 is SGHTA and CDR2 is FQGNSA. This CDR3 is built from 13 residues. The CDR3 loop reads CASSLLGGNEQFF. The CDR3 DNA is TGTGCCAGCAGCTTGCTCGGGGGGAATGAGCAGTTCTTC.

The chain's CDR3 is CASSNPAGGTDTQYF. In nucleotides, the CDR3 is TGTGCCAGCAGTAACCCAGCGGGGGGCACAGATACGCAGTATTTT. The gene calls are TRBV6-5 and TRBJ2-3, with 8 bases fitting TRBD2. V shed 5 bases and J 1 base; nucleotides not matched to a gene: 5. The CDR3 spans 15 residues. From germline, CDR1 is MNHEY and CDR2 SVGAGI.

The chain combines TRBV4-1 with TRBJ1-3; tentative D call: TRBD1 (5 bases). The CDR3 covers 16 residues. Trimming took 1 base from V and 2 from J, leaving 12 bases between them. Germline CDR1 and CDR2: MGHRA and YSYEKL. The CDR3 loop is CASSQGVAGAGNTIYF. In DNA, the CDR3 is TGCGCCAGCAGCCAAGGGGTCGCGGGGGCTGGAAACACCATATATTTT.

J is TRBJ2-5 and V is TRBV6-5, with TRBD1 as a possible D gene (6 bases). The V gene lost 6 bases and the J gene lost 4 bases, with 12 bases spanning the gap. Germline CDR1 is MNHEY and CDR2 is SVGAGI. The CDR3 runs to 13 residues. CDR3 protein: CASSRTARETQYF. CDR3 nucleotide sequence: TGTGCCAGCAGCAGGACAGCGCGAGAGACCCAGTACTTC.

This clone has a handful of counts. The chain uses TRBV9 and TRBJ2-3; 7 positions match TRBD1. Trimming removed 3 bases from V and 3 bases from J; junction bases left unmatched: 10. Germline V CDR1 and CDR2: SGDLS, YYNGEE. The CDR3 totals 16 residues. CDR3: CASSEGPRQGTDTQYF. CDR3 in DNA: TGTGCCAGCAGCGAGGGGCCTAGACAGGGTACAGATACGCAGTATTTT.

The chain is built from TRBV5-1 and TRBJ2-1, with 7 bases identical to TRBD1. Germline assignment: CDR1 SGHRS and CDR2 YFSETQ. The V gene end was trimmed by 2 bases and the J gene end by 2 bases; junction bases not matched to a gene: 1. The CDR3 runs to 14 residues. CDR3 DNA sequence: TGCGCCAGCAGCTTAGGGGGCCCCTACAATGAGCAGTTCTTC. This gives the protein CASSLGGPYNEQFF. Drawing the rest from reference TRBV5-1 and TRBJ2-1, the complete variable domain is KAGVTQTPRYLIKTRGQQVTLSCSPISGHRSVSWYQQTPGQGLQFLFEYFSETQRNKGNFPGRFSGRQFSNSRSEMNVSTLELGDSALYLCASSLGGPYNEQFFGPGTRLTVL.

The chain employs TRBV7-3 and TRBJ1-6, with 8 bases that match TRBD1. Germline values: CDR1 SGHTA, CDR2 FQGTGA. The V and J ends lost 8 bases and 10 bases, in that order; junction bases with no gene match: 10. The CDR3 covers 14 residues. CDR3 region: CASSEGGQDSPLHF. The CDR3 region has the DNA TGTGCCAGCTCGGAGGGGGGACAGGACTCACCCCTCCACTTT.

This chain connects TRBV2 to TRBJ2-5; D uncertain. This CDR3 comprises 13 residues. Germline lookup yields CDR1 SNHLY and CDR2 FYNNEI. Deletions cut 5 bases from V and 2 bases from J, with 9 bases between. DNA for the CDR3: TGTGCCAGCAGTTTGGCCCTGCAAGAGACCCAGTACTTC. Translated, it gives CASSLALQETQYF.